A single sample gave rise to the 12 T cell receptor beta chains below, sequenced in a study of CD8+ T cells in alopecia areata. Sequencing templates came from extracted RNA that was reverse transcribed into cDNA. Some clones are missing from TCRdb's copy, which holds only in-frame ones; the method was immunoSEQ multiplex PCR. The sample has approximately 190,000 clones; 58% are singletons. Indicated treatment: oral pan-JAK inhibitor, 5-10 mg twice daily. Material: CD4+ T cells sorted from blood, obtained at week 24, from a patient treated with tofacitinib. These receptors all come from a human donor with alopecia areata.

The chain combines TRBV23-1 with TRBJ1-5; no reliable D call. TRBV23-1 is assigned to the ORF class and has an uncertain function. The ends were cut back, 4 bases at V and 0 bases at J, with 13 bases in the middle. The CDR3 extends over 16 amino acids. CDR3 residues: CASSPSQQYSNQPQHF. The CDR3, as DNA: TGCGCCAGCAGTCCAAGCCAGCAATATAGCAATCAGCCCCAGCATTTT.

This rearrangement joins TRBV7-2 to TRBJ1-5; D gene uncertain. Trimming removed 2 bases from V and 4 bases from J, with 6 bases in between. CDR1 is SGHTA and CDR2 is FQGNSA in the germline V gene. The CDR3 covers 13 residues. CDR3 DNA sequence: TGTGCCAGCAGCTTACAGCCTAATCAGCCCCAGCATTTT. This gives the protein CASSLQPNQPQHF.

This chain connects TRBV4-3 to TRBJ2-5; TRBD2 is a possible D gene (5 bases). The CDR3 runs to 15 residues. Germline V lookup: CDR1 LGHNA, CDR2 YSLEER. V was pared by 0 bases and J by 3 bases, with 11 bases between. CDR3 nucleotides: TGCGCCAGCAGCCAAGATGGCACTAGTAAAGAGACCCAGTACTTC. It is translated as CASSQDGTSKETQYF.

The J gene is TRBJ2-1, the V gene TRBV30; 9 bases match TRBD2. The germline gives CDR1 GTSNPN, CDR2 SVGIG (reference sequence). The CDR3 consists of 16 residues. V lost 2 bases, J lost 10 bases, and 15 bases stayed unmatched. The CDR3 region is CAWSTLGVAGDREQFF. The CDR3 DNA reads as TGTGCCTGGAGTACCCTCGGGGTAGCGGGAGATCGCGAGCAGTTCTTC.

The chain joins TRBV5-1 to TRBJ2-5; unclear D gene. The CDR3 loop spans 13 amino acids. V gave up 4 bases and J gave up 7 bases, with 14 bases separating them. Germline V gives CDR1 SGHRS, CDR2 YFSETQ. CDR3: CASSHDGVGTQYF. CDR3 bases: TGCGCCAGCAGCCATGACGGAGTGGGGACCCAGTACTTC.

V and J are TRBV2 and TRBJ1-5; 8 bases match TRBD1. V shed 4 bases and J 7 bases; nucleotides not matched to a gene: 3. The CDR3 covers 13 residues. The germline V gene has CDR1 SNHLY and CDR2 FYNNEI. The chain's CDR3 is CASSVQGGQPQHF. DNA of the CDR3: TGTGCCAGCAGTGTACAGGGGGGGCAGCCCCAGCATTTT.

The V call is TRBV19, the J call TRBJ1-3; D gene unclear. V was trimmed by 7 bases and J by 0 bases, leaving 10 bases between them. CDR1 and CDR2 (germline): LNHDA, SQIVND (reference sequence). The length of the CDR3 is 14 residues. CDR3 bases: TGTGCCAGTAAAGCACGGTCCTCTGGAAACACCATATATTTT. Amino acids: CASKARSSGNTIYF.

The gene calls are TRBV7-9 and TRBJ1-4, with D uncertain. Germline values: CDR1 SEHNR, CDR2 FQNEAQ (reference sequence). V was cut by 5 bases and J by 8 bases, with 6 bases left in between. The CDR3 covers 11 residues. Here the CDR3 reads CASSPDEKLFF. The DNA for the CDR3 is TGTGCCAGCAGCCCCGACGAAAAACTGTTTTTT.

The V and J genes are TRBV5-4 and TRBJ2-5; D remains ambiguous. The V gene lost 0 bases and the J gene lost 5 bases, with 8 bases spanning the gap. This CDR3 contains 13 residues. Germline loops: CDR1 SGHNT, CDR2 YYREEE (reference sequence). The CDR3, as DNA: TGTGCCAGCAGCTTGGTTCAGGACGAGACCCAGTACTTC. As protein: CASSLVQDETQYF.

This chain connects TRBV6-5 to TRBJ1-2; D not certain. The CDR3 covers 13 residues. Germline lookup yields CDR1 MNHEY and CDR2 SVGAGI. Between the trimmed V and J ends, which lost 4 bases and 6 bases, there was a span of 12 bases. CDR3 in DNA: TGTGCCAGCAGTTCGGCCCCGACGAATGGCTACACCTTC. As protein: CASSSAPTNGYTF.

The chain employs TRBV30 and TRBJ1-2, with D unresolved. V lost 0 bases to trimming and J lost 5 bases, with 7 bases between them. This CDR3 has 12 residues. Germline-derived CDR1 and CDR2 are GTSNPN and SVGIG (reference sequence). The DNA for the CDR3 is TGTGCCTGGAGTGTAACGCCGTATGGCTACACCTTC. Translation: CAWSVTPYGYTF.

CDR3 protein: CASSFSTGALQETQYF. The DNA of the CDR3 is TGTGCCAGCAGTTTTTCTACAGGGGCGTTACAAGAGACCCAGTACTTC. The V gene is TRBV28, the J gene TRBJ2-5, with 7 bases identical to TRBD1. Unmatched junction bases numbered 9, after V lost 3 bases and J lost 2 bases. The CDR3 is made up of 16 amino acids. CDR1 is MDHEN, CDR2 SYDVKM, per germline.